The 15 T cell receptor beta chains below all came from one sample that was sequenced in a study of blood T cell repertoires in COVID-19. The table came from immunoSEQ multiplex PCR; TCRdb's copy has only in-frame clones and leaves some out. This sample has some 250,000 clones, with approximately 86% found just once. Sequencing used peripheral blood. All receptors derive from a man aged 55-75 years who had recovered from COVID-19.

V usage is TRBV3-1 (or the pseudogene TRBV3-2) and J usage is TRBJ1-2, with D possibly TRBD1 on 6 matching bases. Per germline, CDR1 LGHDT and CDR2 YNNKEL (reference sequence). Trimming pared 0 bases from V and 6 bases from J, leaving 11 bases between. This CDR3 spans 14 amino acids. The CDR3 nucleotides read TGTGCCAGCAGCCAAGACGGGGGGCATGATGGCTACACCTTC. It codes for CASSQDGGHDGYTF.

The genes are TRBV2 and TRBJ2-1; 8 bases map to TRBD2. This CDR3 is 16 amino acids long. CDR1 and CDR2 (germline): SNHLY, FYNNEI. V trimming: 7 bases; J trimming: 7 bases; junction bases outside the gene matches: 15. The CDR3 reads CASMDSGGLGGNEQFF. The CDR3 nucleotides read TGTGCCAGCATGGACAGCGGGGGCCTTGGCGGTAATGAGCAGTTCTTC.

This clone was recorded once. CDR3 DNA sequence: TGCGCCAGCAGCTCGGGACAGGTCGGCAATCAGCCCCAGCATTTT. It is translated as CASSSGQVGNQPQHF. The chain couples TRBV5-1 to TRBJ1-5; 8 bases agree with TRBD1. The CDR3 length is 15 residues. Germline-derived CDR1 and CDR2 are SGHRS and YFSETQ. Germline trimming cut 3 bases from V and 2 bases from J; bases unmatched to any gene: 4.

The J gene is TRBJ1-3, the V gene TRBV6-5, with 8 bases that match TRBD1. This CDR3 is 13 amino acids long. V lost 8 bases to trimming and J lost 2 bases; unmatched junction nucleotides: 2. Germline V CDR1 and CDR2: MNHEY, SVGAGI. CDR3 residues: CASGTGAGNTIYF. Written as DNA, the CDR3 is TGTGCCAGCGGGACAGGAGCTGGAAACACCATATATTTT.

This chain uses TRBV3-1 (or the pseudogene TRBV3-2) with TRBJ2-1; perhaps TRBD1 as D (5 bases). Trimming removed 2 bases from V and 6 bases from J, with 5 bases in between. Germline values: CDR1 LGHDT, CDR2 YNNKEL (reference sequence). This CDR3 contains 12 residues. CDR3 in DNA: TGTGCCAGCAGCCAACAGGGCAATGAGCAGTTCTTC. Protein product: CASSQQGNEQFF.

The chain combines TRBV9 with TRBJ1-1, with D perhaps matching TRBD1 (6 bases). Trimming took off 3 bases at V and 5 bases at J, with 8 bases between the two ends. Germline-derived CDR1 and CDR2 are SGDLS and YYNGEE. CDR3 length: 12 amino acids. The CDR3 DNA follows: TGTGCCAGCAGCGCCCAGGGGACTGAAGCTTTCTTT. It encodes CASSAQGTEAFF.

This rearrangement joins TRBV9 to TRBJ2-4, with TRBD1 as a possible D gene (6 bases). This CDR3 has 16 residues. Per germline, CDR1 SGDLS and CDR2 YYNGEE. The V gene lost 3 bases and the J gene lost 6 bases, with 19 bases spanning the gap. The CDR3 region is CASSGFEGQALNIQYF. The CDR3 nucleotides read TGTGCCAGCAGCGGATTTGAGGGACAAGCACTAAACATTCAGTACTTC.

The chain couples TRBV5-1 to TRBJ2-2; D not resolved. V was pared by 1 base and J by 2 bases, with 9 bases between. The CDR3 totals 15 residues. CDR1 is SGHRS, CDR2 YFSETQ, per germline. CDR3 region: CASSLIGANTGELFF. The CDR3 DNA reads as TGCGCCAGCAGCTTGATAGGAGCCAACACCGGGGAGCTGTTTTTT. Together with reference TRBV5-1 and TRBJ2-2, the CDR3 gives the full variable domain: KAGVTQTPRYLIKTRGQQVTLSCSPISGHRSVSWYQQTPGQGLQFLFEYFSETQRNKGNFPGRFSGRQFSNSRSEMNVSTLELGDSALYLCASSLIGANTGELFFGEGSRLTVL.

This clone has only one observation. The gene calls are TRBV5-5 and TRBJ1-4; no reliable D call. The CDR3 contains 16 residues. The V gene's germline CDR1 is SGHKS and CDR2 YYEKEE (reference sequence). The V end lost 1 base, the J end lost 0 bases, and 10 bases lay between the germline ends. CDR3 in amino acids: CASSLSVTTTNEKLFF. The CDR3 DNA is TGTGCCAGCAGCTTGTCCGTGACAACAACTAATGAAAAACTGTTTTTT.

The sample holds a few counts of this clone. Here the CDR3 DNA reads TGTGCCAGCAGTTCCCCCCGACAGGGAAGGATCACTGAAGCTTTCTTT. Amino acids: CASSSPRQGRITEAFF. This sequence joins TRBV6-5 and TRBJ1-1; 7 bases map to TRBD1. Per the germline V gene, CDR1 is MNHEY and CDR2 is SVGAGI. The V and J ends lost 4 bases and 4 bases, in that order; junction bases with no gene match: 12. The CDR3 length is 16 residues.

This clone was recorded a few times. CDR3 in DNA: TGTGCCAGCAGCGTAGACGGCTCGGGGGTCCGACAGCCCCAGCATTTT. Translation gives CASSVDGSGVRQPQHF. The chain links TRBV9 to TRBJ1-5; weak D call: TRBD1 (5 bases). CDR3 length equals 16 residues. V lost 0 bases and J 7 bases, leaving 17 bases between the germline ends. Germline CDR1 reads SGDLS; CDR2 reads YYNGEE.

The chain joins TRBV19 to TRBJ1-6; tentative D call: TRBD1 (5 bases). Germline CDR1 is LNHDA and CDR2 is SQIVND (reference sequence). V was clipped by 5 bases and J by 8 bases, with 10 bases between them. CDR3 length equals 13 residues. CDR3 nucleotide sequence: TGTGCCAGTAGTGTGCGGGGCGATTCACCCCTCCACTTT. As protein: CASSVRGDSPLHF.

This chain connects TRBV11-1 to TRBJ1-2, with D hard to call. The V gene lost 1 base and the J gene lost 4 bases, with 13 bases spanning the gap. Germline-derived CDR1 and CDR2 are SGHAT and FQDESV (reference sequence). The CDR3 runs to 15 residues. CDR3 residues: CASSLGQLEAYGYTF. CDR3 bases: TGTGCCAGCAGCTTAGGGCAGCTCGAGGCCTATGGCTACACCTTC.

CDR3 bases: TGCGCCAGCAGCTTGGCTCTAGGGGCCTACGAGCAGTACTTC. Encoded protein: CASSLALGAYEQYF. The chain couples TRBV5-1 to TRBJ2-7, with D possibly being TRBD1 (5 bases). The CDR3 has 14 residues. Trimming left V 0 bases short and J 2 bases short, with 9 bases between. Germline-derived CDR1 and CDR2 are SGHRS and YFSETQ.

The chain has TRBV28 and TRBJ2-1, with TRBD1 matching over 9 bases. Trimming cost V 7 bases and J 4 bases; bases outside gene matches: 2. Germline V gene data show CDR1 as MDHEN and CDR2 as SYDVKM. The CDR3 is made up of 13 amino acids. CDR3 loop: CASKDRGYNEQFF. CDR3 sequence (DNA): TGTGCCAGCAAGGACAGGGGTTACAATGAGCAGTTCTTC.